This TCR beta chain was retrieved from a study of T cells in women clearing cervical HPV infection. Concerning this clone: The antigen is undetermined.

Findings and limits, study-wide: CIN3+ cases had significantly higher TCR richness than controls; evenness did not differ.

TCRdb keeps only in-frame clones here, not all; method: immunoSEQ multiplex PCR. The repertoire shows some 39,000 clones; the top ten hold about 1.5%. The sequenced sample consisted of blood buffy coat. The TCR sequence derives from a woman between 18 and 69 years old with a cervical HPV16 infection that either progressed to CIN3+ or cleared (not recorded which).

The covered CDR3 bases are TGTGCCAGCAGCTCAACAGGGGGAAACTACGAG. It is translated as CASSSTGGNYE. The whole CDR3 protein is CASSSTGGNYEQYF. The chain links TRBV7-2 to TRBJ2-7, with 8 bases that match TRBD1. The CDR3 goes on 3 residues after the read ends, and that part is filled in from the germline J gene. CDR1 and CDR2 from the germline V gene are SGHTA and FQGNSA. J gave up 3 bases and V 4 bases, and 5 bases lay outside the gene matches. This CDR3 contains 14 residues.